This entry describes one T cell receptor (beta chain). What it binds is not known. Generated by immunoSEQ multiplex PCR, the TCRdb table keeps only in-frame clones and is missing some. The sample contains over 250,000 clones, around 87% of which appear only once. The sample comes from a study of Ad26.COV2.S vaccination and SARS-CoV-2 variants. Study in general: Administration of Ad26.COV2.S was intramuscular, either once or twice 56 days apart. Study-level points and caveats: From the TCR breadth and depth analyses, total T cell responses may have been underestimated. Considerable breadth of spike-specific CD8+ and CD4+ T cell responses has reportedly been documented following vaccination. Vaccine recipients surpassed placebo recipients in spike-specific TCR breadth.

J was trimmed by 1 base and V by 6 bases; bases with no gene match: 7. The V gene's germline CDR1 is MNHEY and CDR2 SVGAGI. The CDR3 has 15 residues. Specified treatment: some 20 received Ad26.COV2.S at low or high dose, single or two shots; about five received placebo; per-sample allocation not given. Specimen acquisition occurred on day 63 following the initial vaccine or placebo injection. The sample was peripheral blood, taken in a trial of Ad26.COV2.S vaccine versus placebo. The chain links TRBV6-5 to TRBJ1-1, with 8 bases that match TRBD1. The clonotype comes from a person aged 18-60 years who received the Ad26.COV2.S COVID-19 vaccine or a placebo. The chain's CDR3 is CASSLGQGANTEAFF. The CDR3 DNA sequence: TGTGCCAGCAGCCTTGGACAGGGTGCGAACACTGAAGCTTTCTTT.